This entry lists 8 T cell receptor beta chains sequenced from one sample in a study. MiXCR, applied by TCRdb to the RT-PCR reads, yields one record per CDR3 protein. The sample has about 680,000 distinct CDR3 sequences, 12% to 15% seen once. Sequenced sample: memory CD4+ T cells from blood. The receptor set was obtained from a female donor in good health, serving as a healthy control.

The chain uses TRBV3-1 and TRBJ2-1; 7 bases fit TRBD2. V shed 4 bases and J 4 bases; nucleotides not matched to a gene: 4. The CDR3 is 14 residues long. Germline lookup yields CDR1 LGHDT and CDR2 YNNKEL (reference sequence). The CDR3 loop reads CASSLKGLYNEQFF. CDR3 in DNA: TGTGCCAGCAGCCTCAAGGGACTATACAATGAGCAGTTCTTC.

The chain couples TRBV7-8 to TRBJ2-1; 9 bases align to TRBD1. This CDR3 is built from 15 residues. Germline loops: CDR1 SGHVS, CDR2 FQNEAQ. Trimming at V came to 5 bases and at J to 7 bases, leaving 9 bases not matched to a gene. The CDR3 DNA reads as TGTGCCAGCAGCCGGACCCCTGGGACAGGGAATGAGCAGTTCTTC. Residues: CASSRTPGTGNEQFF.

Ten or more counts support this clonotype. CDR3 amino acids: CASSFAFRQGSYEQYF. CDR3 bases: TGTGCCAGCAGCTTCGCCTTTCGGCAGGGGTCCTACGAGCAGTACTTC. The V gene is TRBV5-6, the J gene TRBJ2-7, with D tentatively TRBD1 (6 bases). The CDR3 loop spans 16 amino acids. The germline V gene has CDR1 SGHDT and CDR2 YYEEEE. Trimming shortened V by 2 bases and J by 1 base, and 16 bases separated the two germline ends.

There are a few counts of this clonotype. This chain's CDR3 is CASSLGGGRSYEQYF. CDR3 in DNA: TGTGCCAGCAGCTTAGGGGGCGGGAGATCCTACGAGCAGTACTTC. This rearrangement joins TRBV7-6 to TRBJ2-7, with 7 nucleotides matching TRBD2. This CDR3 is built from 15 residues. J gave up 1 base and V 1 base, and 4 bases lay outside the gene matches. From germline, CDR1 is SGHVS and CDR2 FNYEAQ.

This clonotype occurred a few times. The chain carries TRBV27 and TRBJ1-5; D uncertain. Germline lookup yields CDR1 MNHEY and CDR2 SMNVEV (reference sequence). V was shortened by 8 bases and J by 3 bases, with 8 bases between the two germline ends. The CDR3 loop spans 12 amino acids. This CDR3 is CASGRYNQPQHF. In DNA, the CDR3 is TGTGCCAGCGGGCGTTACAATCAGCCCCAGCATTTT.

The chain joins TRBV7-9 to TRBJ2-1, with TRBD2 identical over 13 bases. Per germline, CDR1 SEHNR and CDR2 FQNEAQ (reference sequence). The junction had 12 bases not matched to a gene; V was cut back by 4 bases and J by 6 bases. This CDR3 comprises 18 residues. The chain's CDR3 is CASSSGGLAGWGGNEQFF. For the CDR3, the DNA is TGTGCCAGCAGCTCCGGGGGACTAGCGGGATGGGGCGGCAATGAGCAGTTCTTC.

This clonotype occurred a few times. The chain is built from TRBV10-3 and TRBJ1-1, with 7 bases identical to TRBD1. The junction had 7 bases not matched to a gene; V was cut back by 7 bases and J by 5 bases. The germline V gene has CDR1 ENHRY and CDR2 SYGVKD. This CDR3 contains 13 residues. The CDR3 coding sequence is TGTGCCATCACCGACAGGGTGGATACTGAAGCTTTCTTT. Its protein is CAITDRVDTEAFF.

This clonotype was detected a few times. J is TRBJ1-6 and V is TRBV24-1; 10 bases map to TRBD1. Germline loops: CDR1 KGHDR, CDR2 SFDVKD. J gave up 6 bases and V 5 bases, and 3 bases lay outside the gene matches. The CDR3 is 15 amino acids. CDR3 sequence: CATSGGQGTNSPLHF. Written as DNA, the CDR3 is TGTGCCACCAGTGGGGGACAGGGGACTAATTCACCCCTCCACTTT.